Shown below are 23 T cell receptor beta chains from a single sample sequenced in a study of blood T cell repertoires in COVID-19. Generated by immunoSEQ multiplex PCR, the TCRdb table keeps only in-frame clones and is missing some. The table has approximately 390,000 clones, nearly 90% seen once; the top ten hold about 6.5%. The sequenced sample was peripheral blood. These receptors all stem from a man aged 18-30 years with active or convalescent COVID-19.

The chain has TRBV4-1 and TRBJ2-7, with 8 bases fitting TRBD1. Germline-derived CDR1 and CDR2 are MGHRA and YSYEKL. V shed 0 bases, J shed 4 bases, and the junction held 5 bases outside the gene matches. The CDR3 contains 15 residues. The CDR3 region has the DNA TGCGCCAGCAGCCAAGATCAGGGGGCAGGGTACGAGCAGTACTTC. Protein sequence: CASSQDQGAGYEQYF.

The chain employs TRBV19 and TRBJ1-5, with D possibly matching TRBD1 (5 bases). From germline, CDR1 is LNHDA and CDR2 SQIVND (reference sequence). V was pared by 2 bases and J by 7 bases, with 15 bases between. The CDR3 has 15 amino acids. The DNA of the CDR3 is TGTGCCAGTAGTATATTAGGCACAGGCGAGCAGCCCCAGCATTTT. Protein product: CASSILGTGEQPQHF. Full variable domain (missing parts from reference TRBV19 and TRBJ1-5): DGGITQSPKYLFRKEGQNVTLSCEQNLNHDAMYWYRQDPGQGLRLIYYSQIVNDFQKGDIAEGYSVSREKKESFPLTVTSAQKNPTAFYLCASSILGTGEQPQHFGDGTRLSIL.

The chain uses TRBV4-3 and TRBJ1-1; weak D call: TRBD1 (5 bases). The germline V gene encodes CDR1 LGHNA and CDR2 YSLEER. V was clipped by 4 bases and J by 8 bases, with 17 bases between them. This CDR3 contains 14 residues. The CDR3 is CASSRKDGASEAFF. The CDR3 nucleotides read TGCGCCAGCAGCCGCAAAGATGGGGCCTCGGAAGCTTTCTTT.

The table lists this clone with a few counts. The rearrangement links TRBV7-9 to TRBJ2-7; TRBD2 aligns across 8 bases. Germline CDR1 reads SEHNR; CDR2 reads FQNEAQ (reference sequence). The CDR3 covers 16 residues. J gave up 1 base and V 2 bases, and 7 bases lay outside the gene matches. This chain's CDR3 is CASSLMARGRSYEQYF. DNA of the CDR3: TGTGCCAGCAGCTTAATGGCGCGCGGGAGGTCCTACGAGCAGTACTTC.

This rearrangement joins TRBV6-2 or TRBV6-3 to TRBJ2-1; D might be TRBD1 (5 bases). This CDR3 spans 16 amino acids. The germline V gene has CDR1 MNHEY and CDR2 SVGEGT. V lost 1 base, J lost 4 bases, and 14 bases lay in between. CDR3 bases: TGTGCCAGCAGTTACTATAGGAACAGGCCGTACAATGAGCAGTTCTTC. Translating it yields CASSYYRNRPYNEQFF.

CDR3 loop: CASSFSGVGQPQHF. CDR3 bases: TGTGCCAGCAGTTTTAGCGGGGTCGGTCAGCCCCAGCATTTT. J is TRBJ1-5 and V is TRBV27; D call uncertain. Trimming removed 3 bases at V and 6 bases at J, with 12 bases between. The germline V gene has CDR1 MNHEY and CDR2 SMNVEV (reference sequence). The CDR3 has 14 amino acids.

This clone was recorded a few times. CDR3 nucleotide sequence: TGTGCCAGCAGTGTGGGACAGAACACTGAAGCTTTCTTT. Translating it yields CASSVGQNTEAFF. The chain couples TRBV2 to TRBJ1-1, with D tentatively TRBD1 (6 bases). CDR1 is SNHLY, CDR2 FYNNEI, per germline. With 4 bases removed from V and 1 base from J, the gap between germline ends came to 7 bases. This CDR3 region has 13 residues.

V usage is TRBV6-2 or TRBV6-3 and J usage is TRBJ1-5; D ambiguous. This CDR3 has 14 residues. Germline values: CDR1 MNHEY, CDR2 SVGEGT. V lost 4 bases to trimming and J lost 4 bases, with 11 bases between them. The CDR3 is CASSSPSRNQPQHF. The CDR3 nucleotides read TGTGCCAGCAGTTCCCCAAGCAGGAATCAGCCCCAGCATTTT.

The gene calls are TRBV5-6 and TRBJ2-3, with D possibly matching TRBD1 (5 bases). CDR1 and CDR2 from the germline V gene are SGHDT and YYEEEE. Deletions cut 1 base from V and 2 bases from J, with 8 bases between. The CDR3 runs 14 residues. The CDR3 bases are TGTGCCAGCAGCTTGCAGGGATACACAGATACGCAGTATTTT. Its protein product is CASSLQGYTDTQYF.

This clone was seen more than once but under ten times. The CDR3 nucleotides are TGTGCCACCGGGGGATACACCGGGGAGCTGTTTTTT. It specifies CATGGYTGELFF. The V call is TRBV19, the J call TRBJ2-2, with D maybe TRBD2 (6 bases). Deletions cut 10 bases from V and 3 bases from J, with 9 bases between. The CDR3 has 12 amino acids. The V gene's germline CDR1 is LNHDA and CDR2 SQIVND (reference sequence).

Remarks on this clone: At the DNA level, this CDR3 is encoded by other sequences in the same sample as well. The chain is built from TRBV7-9 and TRBJ2-5; TRBD1 matches 9 bases. Germline CDR1 reads SEHNR; CDR2 reads FQNEAQ (reference sequence). Unmatched junction bases numbered 2, after V lost 6 bases and J lost 3 bases. This CDR3 region has 13 residues. CDR3 DNA: TGTGCCAGCAGTTGGGACAGGGAAGAGACCCAGTACTTC. This codes for CASSWDREETQYF.

This sequence joins TRBV6-5 and TRBJ2-5; 10 bases line up with TRBD1. Trimming at V came to 6 bases and at J to 7 bases, leaving 5 bases not matched to a gene. CDR1 and CDR2 from the germline V gene are MNHEY and SVGAGI. The CDR3 sequence is 13 residues long. In DNA, the CDR3 is TGTGCCAGCAGAGGGACAGGGGTGGCGACCCAGTACTTC. Protein: CASRGTGVATQYF.

The chain employs TRBV10-3 and TRBJ1-6, with 9 bases matching TRBD1. The CDR3 is 20 amino acids. The germline V gene encodes CDR1 ENHRY and CDR2 SYGVKD. The V gene end was trimmed by 0 bases and the J gene end by 0 bases; junction bases not matched to a gene: 9. The DNA for the CDR3 is TGTGCCATCAGTGAGTCGGGACAGGGACCATCGAGCTCCTATAATTCACCCCTCCACTTT. Translating it yields CAISESGQGPSSSYNSPLHF.

This clone was seen more than once but under ten times. The rearrangement uses TRBV24-1 and TRBJ2-3; 11 positions match TRBD1. Germline V gene lookup returns CDR1 KGHDR and CDR2 SFDVKD. J was trimmed by 2 bases and V by 4 bases; bases with no gene match: 7. This CDR3 has 17 residues. The CDR3 DNA is TGTGCCACCAGTGACAGGACAGGGGGCACTTACACAGATACGCAGTATTTT. It translates to CATSDRTGGTYTDTQYF.

Concerning this clone: This sample also contains other DNA sequences that code for the same CDR3. The gene calls are TRBV27 and TRBJ2-2; D remains ambiguous. The CDR3 totals 14 residues. Germline CDR1 and CDR2: MNHEY and SMNVEV (reference sequence). Trimming shortened V by 3 bases and J by 0 bases, and 5 bases separated the two germline ends. The CDR3 nucleotides read TGTGCCAGCAGTTTGAGTACGAACACCGGGGAGCTGTTTTTT. This gives the protein CASSLSTNTGELFF.

The genes are TRBV5-5 and TRBJ2-1; 7 bases fit TRBD1. V trimming: 4 bases; J trimming: 6 bases; junction bases outside the gene matches: 7. Germline V gives CDR1 SGHKS, CDR2 YYEKEE (reference sequence). The CDR3 runs 14 residues. The CDR3 region is CASSPRDSRNEQFF. CDR3 in DNA: TGTGCCAGCAGCCCTAGGGACAGTCGCAATGAGCAGTTCTTC.

In nucleotides, the CDR3 is TGTGCCACCAGTGATTTGGTCGGGACTGAAGCTTTCTTT. Its protein is CATSDLVGTEAFF. V gene TRBV24-1 combines with J gene TRBJ1-1; D gene unclear. V was pared by 0 bases and J by 5 bases, with 6 bases between. This CDR3 has 13 amino acids. Germline CDR1 and CDR2: KGHDR and SFDVKD.

The chain carries TRBV7-9 and TRBJ1-6; D unresolved. Germline lookup yields CDR1 SEHNR and CDR2 FQNEAQ (reference sequence). The V end lost 2 bases, the J end lost 9 bases, and 11 bases lay between the germline ends. CDR3 size: 14 residues. In DNA form, the CDR3 reads TGTGCCAGCAGCTTAATCTCGGGAGGTTCACCCCTCCACTTT. This gives the protein CASSLISGGSPLHF.

The V gene is TRBV4-1, the J gene TRBJ2-7, with 7 positions matching TRBD1. CDR3 length: 16 residues. Unmatched junction bases numbered 10, after V lost 3 bases and J lost 2 bases. Per germline, CDR1 MGHRA and CDR2 YSYEKL. The CDR3 loop is CASSHPDRERPYEQYF. The CDR3 DNA sequence: TGCGCCAGCAGCCACCCCGACAGGGAGAGACCCTACGAGCAGTACTTC.

This clone was detected once. The rearrangement uses TRBV4-1 and TRBJ2-3; TRBD2 matches 13 bases. The CDR3 is made up of 17 amino acids. The ends lost 2 bases at V and 5 bases at J; junction bases unmatched: 7. Germline V gene data show CDR1 as MGHRA and CDR2 as YSYEKL. This CDR3 is CASSQPTSGGARDTQYF. The DNA of the CDR3 is TGCGCCAGCAGCCAACCTACTAGCGGGGGGGCAAGAGATACGCAGTATTTT.

Note on this clone: The same CDR3 can be traced to other DNA sequences in this sample. This rearrangement joins TRBV6-5 to TRBJ2-7; tentative D call: TRBD1 (6 bases). This CDR3 region has 15 residues. The V end was cut by 0 bases, the J end by 2 bases, with 11 bases between. The germline V gene encodes CDR1 MNHEY and CDR2 SVGAGI. The CDR3 loop is CASSYSGQGTYEQYF. The DNA of the CDR3 is TGTGCCAGCAGTTACTCGGGACAAGGTACCTACGAGCAGTACTTC.

This chain joins TRBV5-1 and TRBJ2-7; D is perhaps TRBD1 (5 bases). This CDR3 is built from 16 residues. The germline CDR1 and CDR2 sequences are SGHRS and YFSETQ. V lost 4 bases, J lost 3 bases, and 20 bases lay in between. The CDR3 region has the DNA TGCGCCAGCAGCGCTATTAGGGGCGCAGGTATCTACGAGCAGTACTTC. This translates into CASSAIRGAGIYEQYF.

This clone turned up a few times. J is TRBJ1-5 and V is TRBV15, with 8 bases identical to TRBD1. With V trimmed by 1 base and J by 1 base, 12 bases remained unmatched. Germline assignment: CDR1 LNHNV and CDR2 YYDKDF (reference sequence). The CDR3 length is 19 residues. CDR3 protein: CATSRARARGHWSNQPQHF. CDR3 in DNA: TGTGCCACCAGCAGAGCCCGCGCCAGGGGGCATTGGAGCAATCAGCCCCAGCATTTT.